The clone carrying this TCR beta chain turned up a few times. Its antigen is still unknown. The template was genomic DNA from peripheral blood, not RNA. Rearranged V-D-J TRB sequences were amplified with a mixed TRB-A/B primer pool. One entry per CDR3 protein, called by TCRdb with MiXCR from the multiplex PCR reads. The sample carries about 9,000 distinct CDR3 sequences, 20% to 25% recorded once. The sample comes from a study of T cell repertoires in aging, cancer and after chemotherapy. Overall study context: Paired samples before and after chemotherapy came from chronic lymphocytic leukemia patients on fludarabine- or bendamustine-based regimens.

The CDR3 runs to 17 residues. Trimming took off 1 base at V and 4 bases at J, with 15 bases between the two ends. The germline V gene has CDR1 SGHRS and CDR2 YFSETQ. Overall study results and limits: Healthy donors lost TCR diversity with age mainly through richness, cancer patients through richness and evenness. Across the chemotherapy interval, each cancer cohort showed higher median generation probability, suggesting thymic rebound.

This clonotype was obtained from a human donor with a blood cancer. The donor label of this sample is uncertain. Sample: blood. The chain recombines TRBV5-1 with TRBJ1-6; a possible D gene is TRBD1 (6 bases). The CDR3 DNA follows: TGCGCCAGCAGCTTGTTAACGGCAGGGGATTATAATTCACCCCTCCACTTT. Translation: CASSLLTAGDYNSPLHF.